The clone carrying this T cell receptor (beta chain) was observed many times. These data originate in a study of glioma-infiltrating T cells. TCR alpha and beta CDR3 regions were amplified from RNA using iRepertoire nested multiplex PCR. TCRdb ran MiXCR on the multiplex PCR reads and lists one entry per CDR3 protein. The data show 300,000 to 450,000 distinct CDR3 sequences, with approximately 42% seen just once and more than 10% held by the top ten. CDR3 size: 14 residues. Trimming removed 1 base at V and 3 bases at J, with 9 bases between. In germline, CDR1 is MNHEY, CDR2 SMNVEV (reference sequence).

Sequencing used glioma tissue, nonneoplastic brain tissue, or PBMCs (not recorded which). J is TRBJ1-1 and V is TRBV27; D possibly corresponds to TRBD1 (6 bases). The sequence derives from a human donor with low-grade glioma or glioblastoma, undergoing nonglioma brain surgery, or in good health (not recorded which). CDR3 protein: CASSLWGPDTEAFF. In DNA form, the CDR3 reads TGTGCCAGCAGTTTATGGGGGCCGGACACTGAAGCTTTCTTT.